This is a list of T cell receptor beta chains from one sample in a study of blood T cell repertoires in COVID-19. Clones were read by immunoSEQ multiplex PCR, and TCRdb kept only the in-frame ones, dropping some. The data contain over 200,000 clones, about 89% of them singletons. Sequencing was carried out using PBMCs or T cells enriched from blood (not recorded which). The receptors derive from a man aged 40-49 years who had recovered from COVID-19. CDR3s include the opening cysteine and the closing phenylalanine or tryptophan. A D gene is named only where the DNA matches it firmly. The size entry is marked missing in some rows and otherwise reads once, few, many or a size class.

j_call clone_size d_call v_call cdr3_nt cdr3_aa
TRBJ2-1 NA TRBD1 TRBV19 TGTGCCAGTGGGACAGGTTTTGTCAGTGAGCAGTTCTTC CASGTGFVSEQFF
TRBJ1-5 NA NA TRBV19 TGTGCCAGTACCCCGATTGGACAGTTTAGCAATCAGCCCCAGCATTTT CASTPIGQFSNQPQHF
TRBJ2-2 once TRBD1 TRBV27 TGTGCCAGCAGTTCATACGCCGGGACAGAAAGTCCCGGGGAGCTGTTTTTT CASSSYAGTESPGELFF
TRBJ2-3 NA TRBD2 TRBV4-2 TGTGCCAGCAGCCAAGATCCCCGTTGGGAAGCGGGAGAGCCTATCGCAGATACGCAGTATTTT CASSQDPRWEAGEPIADTQYF
TRBJ2-7 NA NA TRBV5-4 TGTGCCAGCAGCTTGGCCAGGGGAGCTTCCTACGAGCAGTACTTC CASSLARGASYEQYF
TRBJ2-5 NA NA TRBV7-2 TGTGCCAGCAGCTTATTACCAGCGGCGGGGCAAGAGACCCAGTACTTC CASSLLPAAGQETQYF
TRBJ1-6 many NA TRBV7-8 TGTGCCAGCAGCATACCGGGACAAATTGGGAGCTCCTATAATTCACCCCTCCACTTT CASSIPGQIGSSYNSPLHF
TRBJ1-1 NA TRBD1 TRBV11-2 TGTGCCAGCAGCTTAGTATACCCCCGACAGGGCACGAACACTGAAGCTTTCTTT CASSLVYPRQGTNTEAFF
TRBJ2-5 NA TRBD1 TRBV19 TGTGCCAGTAGTTTCTCAAGGGGGCTGGCGCAAGAGACCCAGTACTTC CASSFSRGLAQETQYF
TRBJ2-7 NA TRBD2 TRBV9 TGTGCCAGCAGCGTAACGGGGACTAGCGGTTCCTACGAGCAGTACTTC CASSVTGTSGSYEQYF
TRBJ2-1 NA TRBD1 TRBV6-6 TGTGCCAGCAGCCAGGGCCTGACAGGGGGCAATGAGCAGTTCTTC CASSQGLTGGNEQFF
TRBJ1-2 once TRBD1 TRBV11-2 TGTGCCAGCAGCTTTTCACAGGGGAACTATGGCTACACCTTC CASSFSQGNYGYTF
TRBJ2-1 once TRBD2 TRBV27 TGTGCCAGCCAACTAGCGGCCCGCTCCTACAATGAGCAGTTCTTC CASQLAARSYNEQFF
TRBJ2-1 once TRBD2 TRBV7-8 TGTGCCAGCAGCTTAGGGAGGACTAGCGGGTCCTACAATGAGCAGTTCTTC CASSLGRTSGSYNEQFF
TRBJ2-1 few TRBD2 TRBV5-1 TGCGCCAGCAGCTTGGCGCGGGGGAATGAGCAGTTCTTC CASSLARGNEQFF
TRBJ1-1 NA TRBD1 TRBV5-6 TGTGCCAGCAGTTTTGGGACAGGGGGCGTGGTGGACACTGAAGCTTTCTTT CASSFGTGGVVDTEAFF
TRBJ2-3 NA NA TRBV5-1 TGCGCCAGCAGCCCGCGTGTCACAGATACGCAGTATTTT CASSPRVTDTQYF
TRBJ2-2 NA NA TRBV28 TGTGCCAGCAGTGGACAACAAAACACCGGGGAGCTGTTTTTT CASSGQQNTGELFF
TRBJ1-1 NA NA TRBV11-3 TGTGCCAGCAGCTCTAGGAATCACACTGAAGCTTTCTTT CASSSRNHTEAFF
TRBJ2-1 NA TRBD2 TRBV28 TGTGCCAGCAGTTTAGCCCTCGGGGCTAGCGGGAGCAGTAATGAGCAGTTCTTC CASSLALGASGSSNEQFF
TRBJ2-7 NA NA TRBV4-1 TGCGCCAGCAGCCAAGACAGACAGTCTTACGAGCAGTACTTC CASSQDRQSYEQYF
TRBJ1-2 NA NA TRBV28 TGTGCCAGCAGTCAAGGGCGGGGAATGCGGTATGGCTACACCTTC CASSQGRGMRYGYTF
TRBJ2-5 few TRBD1 TRBV6-6 TGTGCCAGCAGCGGAAGACAGGGAACGTTCGGAGAGACCCAGTACTTC CASSGRQGTFGETQYF
TRBJ1-5 NA TRBD1 TRBV6-5 TGTGCCAGCAGTCCTACAGGGGGCCATCAGCCCCAGCATTTT CASSPTGGHQPQHF
TRBJ2-3 NA NA TRBV14 TGTGCCAGCAGCCAAGGACTGACCGTGCCCACAGATACGCAGTATTTT CASSQGLTVPTDTQYF
TRBJ2-2 NA TRBD2 TRBV7-8 TGTGCCAGCAGCCGCCTAGCGGGACCGAACACCGGGGAGCTGTTTTTT CASSRLAGPNTGELFF
TRBJ1-1 NA NA TRBV7-3 TGTGCCAGCAGCTTAAACCCGGGGTGGAACACTGAAGCTTTCTTT CASSLNPGWNTEAFF
TRBJ2-5 NA TRBD2 TRBV9 TGTGCCAGCAGCGTAGGGGCTAGCGGGAATTTGTTGGAGACCCAGTACTTC CASSVGASGNLLETQYF
TRBJ2-7 NA TRBD1 TRBV29-1 TGCAGCGTTTCTGGACAGGGTCGTACCTACGAGCAGTACTTC CSVSGQGRTYEQYF
TRBJ1-1 NA TRBD1 TRBV24-1 TGTGCCACCAGTGGAACAGGGGGTACTGAAGCTTTCTTT CATSGTGGTEAFF
TRBJ1-5 NA TRBD1 TRBV19 TGTGCCAGTAGTGTGTGGACAGGGGCGAATCAGCCCCAGCATTTT CASSVWTGANQPQHF
TRBJ2-7 NA NA TRBV6-2/TRBV6-3 TGTGCCAGCAGTTACAGGGCTGCGGACTTTAACTACGAGCAGTACTTC CASSYRAADFNYEQYF
TRBJ1-1 few NA TRBV18 TGTGCCAGCTCACCAGGGGTAGCAGGGGCCGATGAAGCTTTCTTT CASSPGVAGADEAFF
TRBJ1-2 NA TRBD1 TRBV7-9 TGTGCCAGCAGTCCCTTACAGGGGGCTGTTGGCTACACCTTC CASSPLQGAVGYTF
TRBJ2-3 NA TRBD2 TRBV5-4 TGTGCCAGCAGCTTGGGCGGGGGGGCCGGCACAGATACGCAGTATTTT CASSLGGGAGTDTQYF
TRBJ2-1 NA NA TRBV3-1/TRBV3-2 TGTGCCAGCAGCCCGGTATACAATGAGCAGTTCTTC CASSPVYNEQFF
TRBJ2-2 NA TRBD1 TRBV28 TGTGCCAGCAGTTTAAGTTTCGGGACAGGGGCCACGAACACCGGGGAGCTGTTTTTT CASSLSFGTGATNTGELFF
TRBJ2-7 NA TRBD1 TRBV5-1 TGCGCCAGCAGCTTGGAGGGACAGGGGATCCGCGAGCAGTACTTC CASSLEGQGIREQYF
TRBJ1-5 NA TRBD1 TRBV19 TGTGCCAGTAGTCTCGCAGGGGGCTCTCAGCCCCAGCATTTT CASSLAGGSQPQHF
TRBJ2-2 NA TRBD1 TRBV11-3 TGTGCCAGCAGCTTCACCCCGGGACAGGGTCACACCGGGGAGCTGTTTTTT CASSFTPGQGHTGELFF
TRBJ2-7 NA TRBD2 TRBV9 TGTGCCAGCAGCTATGGGACTAGCGAAACCTACGAGCAGTACTTC CASSYGTSETYEQYF
TRBJ2-7 NA NA TRBV29-1 TGCAGCGCTATGCTCGACTACTACGAGCAGTACTTC CSAMLDYYEQYF
TRBJ2-2 once TRBD1 TRBV9 TGTGCCAGCAGCGCGGGGACAGGGACAAACACCGGGGAGCTGTTTTTT CASSAGTGTNTGELFF
TRBJ2-1 NA NA TRBV6-2/TRBV6-3 TGTGCCAGCAGTTACCTGACTAGTGCATCCTACAATGAGCAGTTCTTC CASSYLTSASYNEQFF
TRBJ2-2 NA NA TRBV5-1 TGCGCCAGCAGCTTGGAAGCGGGTTTCGGCGGGGAGCTGTTTTTT CASSLEAGFGGELFF
TRBJ1-1 once NA TRBV9 TGTGCCAGCAGCGTCGACAGGAACACTGAAGCTTTCTTT CASSVDRNTEAFF
TRBJ2-2 NA TRBD2 TRBV27 TGTGCCAGCAGTTCCCTCGGACTAGCGAGGAACACCGGGGAGCTGTTTTTT CASSSLGLARNTGELFF
TRBJ2-5 few TRBD1 TRBV7-6 TGTGCCAGCAGCGGGCTTACAGGGGACGAGACCCAGTACTTC CASSGLTGDETQYF
TRBJ2-3 NA TRBD2 TRBV9 TGTGCCAGCAGCGTAGGTTCGATAGCGGGGAGCACAGATACGCAGTATTTT CASSVGSIAGSTDTQYF
TRBJ2-3 NA TRBD2 TRBV3-1/TRBV3-2 TGTGCCAGCAGCCTGCGACTAGCGGGAGGGACAGATACGCAGTATTTT CASSLRLAGGTDTQYF
TRBJ1-2 NA TRBD1 TRBV9 TGTGCCAGCAGCCGCGGGGAGGGACAGGGGGCTTATGGCTACACCTTC CASSRGEGQGAYGYTF
TRBJ2-5 NA TRBD2 TRBV7-3 TGTGCCAGCAGCTTTAGCGGGAGTGGCGAGACCCAGTACTTC CASSFSGSGETQYF
TRBJ1-4 NA NA TRBV20-1 TGCAGTGGGAGACCTGAAAAACTGTTTTTT CSGRPEKLFF
TRBJ1-2 NA TRBD1 TRBV6-5 TGTGCCAGCAGCACCGGACAGGGAGGAGGCTACACCTTC CASSTGQGGGYTF
TRBJ2-7 NA TRBD2 TRBV27 TGTGCCAGCAGTTCCCTTCTGACTTATATGGGACTAGACCTGTACTTC CASSSLLTYMGLDLYF
TRBJ2-3 NA NA TRBV6-5 TGTGCCAGCAGTTACAAGCTGCGCACAGATACGCAGTATTTT CASSYKLRTDTQYF
TRBJ2-7 NA NA TRBV7-9 TGTGCCAGCAGCGAGATCCCGACAGCCACCTACGAGCAGTACTTC CASSEIPTATYEQYF
TRBJ1-1 NA NA TRBV7-7 TGTGCTAGCAGCTTCCAGGAGAACACTGAAGCTTTCTTT CASSFQENTEAFF
TRBJ2-6 NA TRBD1 TRBV4-2 TGTGCCAGCAGTAGGGGACAGGGCGGTTCAGGGGCCAACGTCCTGACTTTC CASSRGQGGSGANVLTF
TRBJ2-1 few TRBD1 TRBV7-9 TGTGCCAGCAGCTTAGCGATGTTGGGACAGACCAATGAGCAGTTCTTC CASSLAMLGQTNEQFF